The rows below give T cell receptor beta chains drawn from one sample of a study of long-term antiretroviral therapy in people with HIV. TCRdb's copy holds only in-frame clones and misses some; the assay was immunoSEQ multiplex PCR. This sample yields around 21,000 clones, of which around 80% are seen a single time; 5.6% belongs to the top ten. This specimen was unsorted PBMCs, taken 0.2 years after starting antiretroviral therapy. These TCRs come from a woman younger than 45 with HIV. The CDR3 runs from the conserved cysteine through the conserved F or W. D genes are given only for firm matches. Some rows mark clone size as missing; the rest say once, few, many or name a class of expanded clone.

v_call	d_call	j_call	clone_size	cdr3_aa	cdr3_nt
TRBV27	TRBD1	TRBJ1-2	NA	CASSTTGQGVGYTF	TGTGCCAGCAGTACAACGGGACAGGGTGTAGGCTACACCTTC
TRBV6-6	TRBD1	TRBJ1-5	once	CASSRTGGGNQPQHF	TGTGCCAGCAGTCGGACAGGGGGCGGCAATCAGCCCCAGCATTTT
TRBV6-1	NA	TRBJ2-1	NA	CASSELGYNEQFF	TGTGCCAGCAGTGAACTCGGGTACAATGAGCAGTTCTTC
TRBV2	TRBD1	TRBJ1-2	NA	CASTLIRTGEGYTF	TGTGCCAGCACCCTCATCAGGACAGGGGAGGGCTACACCTTC
TRBV6-1	NA	TRBJ2-5	NA	CASSEDRRGETQYF	TGTGCCAGCAGTGAAGATCGCAGGGGCGAGACCCAGTACTTC
TRBV5-6	NA	TRBJ1-1	NA	CASSLRGGTEAFF	TGTGCCAGCAGCCTCCGAGGGGGGACTGAAGCTTTCTTT
TRBV27	NA	TRBJ1-2	NA	CASSPQRRVVYTF	TGTGCCAGCAGTCCACAGAGGAGAGTGGTCTACACCTTC
TRBV4-2	NA	TRBJ2-7	NA	CASSQGGGYEQYF	TGTGCCAGCAGCCAAGGAGGGGGGTACGAGCAGTACTTC
TRBV30	NA	TRBJ2-5	NA	CAWSVGGGETQYF	TGTGCCTGGAGTGTGGGGGGAGGAGAGACCCAGTACTTC
TRBV2	NA	TRBJ1-2	few	CASMGRYGQGYGYTF	TGTGCCAGCATGGGACGCTATGGTCAGGGGTATGGCTACACCTTC
TRBV6-5	NA	TRBJ1-1	NA	CASSLGIGLTEAFF	TGTGCCAGCAGCCTCGGGATCGGACTCACTGAAGCTTTCTTT
TRBV19	TRBD1	TRBJ2-7	NA	CASSYRGPGAYEQYF	TGTGCCAGTAGTTACAGGGGCCCCGGCGCCTACGAGCAGTACTTC
TRBV2	NA	TRBJ2-3	once	CASSERALGDTQYF	TGTGCCAGCAGTGAAAGGGCCCTAGGAGATACGCAGTATTTT
TRBV5-6	TRBD1	TRBJ1-2	few	CASSRRDRAGYTF	TGTGCCAGCAGCCGCCGAGACAGGGCGGGCTACACCTTC